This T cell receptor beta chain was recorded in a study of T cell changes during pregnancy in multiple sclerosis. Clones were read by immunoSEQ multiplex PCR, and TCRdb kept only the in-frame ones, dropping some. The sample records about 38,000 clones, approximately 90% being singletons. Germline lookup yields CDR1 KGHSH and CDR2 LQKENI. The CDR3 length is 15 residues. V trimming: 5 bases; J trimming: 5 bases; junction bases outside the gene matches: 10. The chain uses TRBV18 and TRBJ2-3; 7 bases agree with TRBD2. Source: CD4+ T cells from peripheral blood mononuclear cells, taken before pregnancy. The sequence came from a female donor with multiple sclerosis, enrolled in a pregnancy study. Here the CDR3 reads CASSDLGAGKDTQYF. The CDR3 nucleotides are TGTGCCAGCTCAGATCTGGGAGCGGGGAAAGATACGCAGTATTTT.